This is a list of T cell receptor beta chains from one sample in a study of T-cell memory formation after mild COVID-19. MiXCR was run by TCRdb on the 5' RACE reads, yielding one entry per CDR3 protein. The table includes over 450,000 distinct CDR3 sequences, around 21% detected once. The source material was PBMCs or a T cell subset sorted from them (not recorded which). The receptor set was obtained from an adult woman who had mild COVID-19 (a few samples of this study predate the infection). Cell type and time point are not known. Both conserved end residues are part of each CDR3. Fields, in order: V gene, J gene, D gene, clone size, CDR3 protein, CDR3 DNA. The D gene is left open where the match is weak. Rows may omit the clone size; those that give it use once, few, many or a size class.

V: TRBV2; J: TRBJ2-7; D: -; size: few; CDR3: CASEGLGDYEQYF; DNA: TGTGCCAGCGAGGGATTGGGGGACTACGAGCAGTACTTC
V: TRBV3-1; J: TRBJ2-7; D: TRBD2; size: -; CDR3: CASSPLAVYSYEQYF; DNA: TGTGCCAGCAGTCCACTAGCGGTTTATTCCTACGAGCAGTACTTC
V: TRBV5-1; J: TRBJ1-1; D: -; size: -; CDR3: CASRIELMNTEAFF; DNA: TGCGCCAGCCGAATAGAACTGATGAACACTGAAGCTTTCTTT
V: TRBV18; J: TRBJ2-7; D: -; size: few; CDR3: CASSPADDEQYF; DNA: TGTGCCAGCTCACCGGCAGACGACGAGCAGTACTTC
V: TRBV4-3; J: TRBJ2-3; D: -; size: -; CDR3: CASSQDKLDSFTDTQYF; DNA: TGCGCCAGCAGCCAAGATAAGCTAGATTCTTTCACAGATACGCAGTATTTT
V: TRBV12-3/TRBV12-4; J: TRBJ1-2; D: -; size: -; CDR3: CASSFGTNGYTF; DNA: TGTGCCAGCAGTTTCGGAACAAATGGCTACACCTTC
V: TRBV5-4; J: TRBJ2-7; D: -; size: -; CDR3: CASRGAAGHEQYF; DNA: TGTGCCAGCAGGGGAGCGGCAGGCCACGAGCAGTACTTC
V: TRBV9; J: TRBJ2-1; D: -; size: few; CDR3: CASSVVAKGNEQFF; DNA: TGTGCCAGCAGCGTAGTGGCCAAGGGCAATGAGCAGTTCTTC
V: TRBV7-9; J: TRBJ2-7; D: TRBD2; size: -; CDR3: CASSLGTSGSRYEQYF; DNA: TGTGCCAGCAGCTTAGGGACTAGCGGGAGTAGGTACGAGCAGTACTTC
V: TRBV7-3; J: TRBJ1-1; D: TRBD1; size: few; CDR3: CASSSTGALGTEAFF; DNA: TGTGCCAGCAGCAGCACAGGGGCGCTAGGGACTGAAGCTTTCTTT
V: TRBV7-3; J: TRBJ2-3; D: TRBD2; size: -; CDR3: CASSQSGRTDTQYF; DNA: TGTGCCAGCAGTCAGAGCGGGAGGACAGATACGCAGTATTTT
V: TRBV12-3/TRBV12-4; J: TRBJ2-2; D: TRBD1; size: -; CDR3: CASSNNRGHFGELFF; DNA: TGTGCCAGCAGTAACAACAGGGGGCATTTCGGGGAGCTGTTTTTT
V: TRBV7-6; J: TRBJ1-1; D: TRBD1; size: -; CDR3: CASRETNRGPILEAFF; DNA: TGTGCCAGCAGGGAGACCAACAGGGGGCCAATCCTTGAAGCTTTCTTT
V: TRBV20-1; J: TRBJ2-7; D: TRBD1; size: few; CDR3: CSAPEGQGNYEQYF; DNA: TGCAGTGCCCCAGAGGGACAGGGTAACTACGAGCAGTACTTC
V: TRBV19; J: TRBJ2-7; D: -; size: -; CDR3: CASSITTGEVYEQYF; DNA: TGTGCCAGTAGTATTACGACGGGGGAGGTCTACGAGCAGTACTTC
V: TRBV5-6; J: TRBJ2-3; D: -; size: -; CDR3: CASSFRTITQYF; DNA: TGTGCCAGCAGCTTCCGTACCATTACGCAGTATTTT
V: TRBV19; J: TRBJ2-6; D: -; size: -; CDR3: CASSIRGSGANVLTF; DNA: TGTGCCAGTAGTATAAGGGGCAGTGGGGCCAACGTCCTGACTTTC
V: TRBV6-1; J: TRBJ2-4; D: -; size: -; CDR3: CASTLGGVGSNIQYF; DNA: TGTGCCAGCACCTTGGGGGGAGTGGGTTCAAACATTCAGTACTTC
V: TRBV6-7; J: TRBJ2-1; D: TRBD1; size: -; CDR3: CASSYTVGQKERNSYNEQFF; DNA: TGTGCCAGCAGTTACACCGTGGGACAGAAAGAACGCAACTCCTACAATGAGCAGTTCTTC
V: TRBV20-1; J: TRBJ2-6; D: TRBD1; size: -; CDR3: CSAGGQGSGANVLTF; DNA: TGCAGTGCTGGGGGACAGGGTTCTGGGGCCAACGTCCTGACTTTC
V: TRBV12-3/TRBV12-4; J: TRBJ2-5; D: TRBD2; size: -; CDR3: CASSPGLTTQYF; DNA: TGTGCCAGCAGCCCGGGACTAACGACCCAGTACTTC
V: TRBV18; J: TRBJ1-1; D: -; size: -; CDR3: CASSPTVPEAFF; DNA: TGTGCCAGCTCACCGACAGTCCCAGAAGCTTTCTTT
V: TRBV7-2; J: TRBJ2-3; D: -; size: once; CDR3: CASRGPGDTQYF; DNA: TGTGCCAGCAGGGGTCCCGGAGATACGCAGTATTTT
V: TRBV5-1; J: TRBJ2-7; D: TRBD1; size: -; CDR3: CASTISTGGPYEQYF; DNA: TGCGCCAGCACCATCTCGACAGGGGGCCCCTACGAGCAGTACTTC
V: TRBV2; J: TRBJ2-6; D: -; size: -; CDR3: CASSDSDASGANVLTF; DNA: TGTGCCAGCAGTGACAGCGACGCCTCTGGGGCCAACGTCCTGACTTTC
V: TRBV4-2; J: TRBJ2-2; D: TRBD2; size: -; CDR3: CASSQGTREGPGELFF; DNA: TGTGCCAGCAGCCAAGGGACGCGGGAGGGCCCCGGGGAGCTGTTTTTT
V: TRBV20-1; J: TRBJ2-3; D: TRBD2; size: -; CDR3: CSGTGLAISTDTQYF; DNA: TGCAGTGGAACGGGACTAGCGATTTCCACAGATACGCAGTATTTT
V: TRBV29-1; J: TRBJ1-1; D: TRBD1; size: once; CDR3: CIVTGGLNTEAFF; DNA: TGCATCGTGACAGGGGGCTTGAACACTGAAGCTTTCTTT
V: TRBV2; J: TRBJ1-2; D: -; size: -; CDR3: CASSESREGYTF; DNA: TGTGCCAGCAGTGAATCTCGTGAGGGCTACACCTTC
V: TRBV19; J: TRBJ1-2; D: TRBD1; size: -; CDR3: CASSTSDRGNYGYTF; DNA: TGTGCCAGTAGTACCTCGGACAGGGGTAACTATGGCTACACCTTC
V: TRBV5-1; J: TRBJ1-6; D: TRBD1; size: -; CDR3: CASSHGQGASPLHF; DNA: TGCGCCAGCAGCCATGGACAGGGAGCTTCACCCCTCCACTTT
V: TRBV6-6; J: TRBJ1-4; D: -; size: few; CDR3: CASSQIWEFNEKLFF; DNA: TGTGCCAGCAGTCAGATATGGGAGTTTAATGAAAAACTGTTTTTT
V: TRBV7-2; J: TRBJ2-2; D: TRBD2; size: few; CDR3: CASLGREGAVDSGELFF; DNA: TGTGCCAGCCTGGGTAGGGAGGGAGCGGTCGATTCCGGGGAGCTGTTTTTT
V: TRBV12-3/TRBV12-4; J: TRBJ2-2; D: TRBD1; size: many; CDR3: CASSGQGYTGELFF; DNA: TGTGCCAGCTCGGGACAGGGATACACCGGGGAGCTGTTTTTT
V: TRBV5-6; J: TRBJ2-5; D: TRBD2; size: -; CDR3: CASSLAPSGGAWQETQYF; DNA: TGTGCCAGCAGCTTGGCGCCTAGCGGGGGGGCCTGGCAAGAGACCCAGTACTTC
V: TRBV24-1; J: TRBJ2-1; D: TRBD1; size: few; CDR3: CATSDKNRGEYNEQFF; DNA: TGTGCCACCAGTGATAAAAACAGGGGTGAATACAATGAGCAGTTCTTC
V: TRBV27; J: TRBJ2-3; D: -; size: few; CDR3: CASKPVLADTQYF; DNA: TGTGCCAGCAAACCAGTCTTGGCAGATACGCAGTATTTT
V: TRBV7-9; J: TRBJ2-1; D: -; size: -; CDR3: CASSTSGEDFLNEQFF; DNA: TGTGCCAGCAGCACCTCCGGGGAGGACTTCCTCAATGAGCAGTTCTTC
V: TRBV2; J: TRBJ1-1; D: -; size: -; CDR3: CASDSGQEAFF; DNA: TGTGCCAGCGATTCAGGACAGGAAGCTTTCTTT
V: TRBV2; J: TRBJ2-2; D: TRBD1; size: few; CDR3: CASRGTGSVTGELFF; DNA: TGTGCCAGCAGGGGGACAGGGTCAGTCACCGGGGAGCTGTTTTTT
V: TRBV7-6; J: TRBJ2-3; D: -; size: many; CDR3: CASSLGSGITDTQYF; DNA: TGTGCCAGCAGCTTAGGTTCCGGGATCACAGATACGCAGTATTTT
V: TRBV5-1; J: TRBJ2-7; D: TRBD2; size: few; CDR3: CASSGRDSPSYEQYF; DNA: TGCGCCAGCAGCGGGAGGGACTCCCCTTCCTACGAGCAGTACTTC
V: TRBV19; J: TRBJ2-2; D: TRBD1; size: -; CDR3: CASSSADRTAVGGELFF; DNA: TGTGCCAGTAGTTCCGCGGACAGGACTGCAGTTGGCGGGGAGCTGTTTTTT
V: TRBV19; J: TRBJ2-1; D: -; size: -; CDR3: CASSRGDKWDNEQFF; DNA: TGTGCCAGTAGTAGGGGGGACAAGTGGGACAATGAGCAGTTCTTC
V: TRBV9; J: TRBJ2-1; D: -; size: -; CDR3: CASSVAGNEQFF; DNA: TGTGCCAGCAGCGTAGCTGGCAATGAGCAGTTCTTC
V: TRBV18; J: TRBJ1-1; D: TRBD1; size: few; CDR3: CASSRKDRGANTEAFF; DNA: TGTGCCAGCTCACGAAAAGACAGGGGGGCGAACACTGAAGCTTTCTTT
V: TRBV13; J: TRBJ1-1; D: TRBD1; size: few; CDR3: CASSLDRGYTEAFF; DNA: TGTGCCAGCAGCCTCGACAGGGGATACACTGAAGCTTTCTTT
V: TRBV12-3/TRBV12-4; J: TRBJ2-7; D: TRBD2; size: few; CDR3: CASSRLAGGHYEQYF; DNA: TGTGCCAGCAGCAGACTAGCGGGGGGACATTACGAGCAGTACTTC
V: TRBV30; J: TRBJ2-7; D: -; size: -; CDR3: CAWMGGPSYEQYF; DNA: TGTGCCTGGATGGGGGGCCCTTCCTACGAGCAGTACTTC
V: TRBV7-6; J: TRBJ2-3; D: -; size: -; CDR3: CASSPTAVTDTQYF; DNA: TGTGCCAGCAGCCCGACGGCCGTCACAGATACGCAGTATTTT
V: TRBV9; J: TRBJ2-7; D: TRBD2; size: few; CDR3: CASSPRAGVAYEQYF; DNA: TGTGCCAGCAGCCCGAGAGCGGGAGTGGCCTACGAGCAGTACTTC
V: TRBV29-1; J: TRBJ2-7; D: -; size: few; CDR3: CSVGAGNSYEQYF; DNA: TGCAGCGTTGGGGCCGGAAACTCCTACGAGCAGTACTTC
V: TRBV19; J: TRBJ2-7; D: TRBD1; size: -; CDR3: CASTTGGISEQYF; DNA: TGTGCCAGTACGACAGGGGGCATCTCCGAGCAGTACTTC
V: TRBV6-5; J: TRBJ2-1; D: -; size: -; CDR3: CASSLQGRGNEQFF; DNA: TGTGCCAGCAGTTTACAGGGTAGAGGCAATGAGCAGTTCTTC
V: TRBV5-1; J: TRBJ2-3; D: TRBD1; size: many; CDR3: CASSGTGVPSTDTQYF; DNA: TGCGCCAGCAGTGGGACAGGAGTTCCCAGCACAGATACGCAGTATTTT
V: TRBV7-3; J: TRBJ1-1; D: -; size: -; CDR3: CASSPGTKDEAFF; DNA: TGTGCCAGCAGCCCCGGGACAAAGGATGAAGCTTTCTTT
V: TRBV5-1; J: TRBJ1-6; D: TRBD1; size: -; CDR3: CASSPQGDRSSYNSPLHF; DNA: TGCGCCAGCAGCCCGCAGGGGGACCGGAGCTCCTATAATTCACCCCTCCACTTT